This is a list of T cell receptor beta chains from one sample in a study of cytomegalovirus exposure and HLA in healthy donors. The repertoire was sequenced with immunoSEQ multiplex PCR; TCRdb's copy has only in-frame clones and lacks some. The sample lists about 150,000 clones, less than 85% occurring once. The material sequenced was PBMCs. The receptors stem from a boy aged 2 to 9 in good health and CMV-seronegative. Both conserved end residues are part of each CDR3. D genes are given only for firm matches. Expanded clones get a size class; other rows say once, few or many, or leave the size out.

D gene: -; J gene: TRBJ2-2; V gene: TRBV29-1; clone size: -; CDR3 DNA: TGCAGCGTTGACGGCACCGGGGAGCTGTTTTTT; CDR3 protein: CSVDGTGELFF
D gene: -; J gene: TRBJ2-1; V gene: TRBV4-2; clone size: -; CDR3 DNA: TGTGCCAGCAGCCTGACAGTTGAGCAGTTCTTC; CDR3 protein: CASSLTVEQFF
D gene: TRBD1; J gene: TRBJ1-2; V gene: TRBV28; clone size: -; CDR3 DNA: TGTGCCAGCAGTTCGGGACAGGGTATCACTAACTATGGCTACACCTTC; CDR3 protein: CASSSGQGITNYGYTF
D gene: TRBD1; J gene: TRBJ1-2; V gene: TRBV28; clone size: few; CDR3 DNA: TGTGCCAGCAGTTTCCCCTTCCACAGGGGACAGGGCTACACCTTC; CDR3 protein: CASSFPFHRGQGYTF
D gene: -; J gene: TRBJ2-2; V gene: TRBV29-1; clone size: -; CDR3 DNA: TGCAGCGTTGAAACTGTGAACACCGGGGAGCTGTTTTTT; CDR3 protein: CSVETVNTGELFF
D gene: TRBD2; J gene: TRBJ2-7; V gene: TRBV2; clone size: -; CDR3 DNA: TGTGCCAGCAATCCGGGACTAGCGGACTACGAGCAGTACTTC; CDR3 protein: CASNPGLADYEQYF
D gene: TRBD2; J gene: TRBJ2-1; V gene: TRBV6-7; clone size: -; CDR3 DNA: TGTGCCAGCAGTTACTCGTCCTGGACTAGCGGGAGGATCAACAACAATGAGCAGTTCTTC; CDR3 protein: CASSYSSWTSGRINNNEQFF
D gene: -; J gene: TRBJ2-3; V gene: TRBV10-1; clone size: -; CDR3 DNA: TGCGCCAGCAGTGAGTCACTAGACATAAAAGATACGCAGTATTTT; CDR3 protein: CASSESLDIKDTQYF
D gene: TRBD1; J gene: TRBJ2-4; V gene: TRBV28; clone size: -; CDR3 DNA: TGTGCCAGCAGTGGAACCGGGACAGGGGGCCTTTTAGCCAAAAACATTCAGTACTTC; CDR3 protein: CASSGTGTGGLLAKNIQYF
D gene: TRBD2; J gene: TRBJ2-1; V gene: TRBV27; clone size: -; CDR3 DNA: TGTGCCAGCAGGACTAGCGGCTCCTACAATGAGCAGTTCTTC; CDR3 protein: CASRTSGSYNEQFF
D gene: TRBD2; J gene: TRBJ2-3; V gene: TRBV5-1; clone size: -; CDR3 DNA: TGCGCCAGCAGTGGTAGCGGGGGGCCCCCAGATACGCAGTATTTT; CDR3 protein: CASSGSGGPPDTQYF
D gene: TRBD2; J gene: TRBJ2-7; V gene: TRBV6-1; clone size: -; CDR3 DNA: TGTGCCAGCAGTGAACAGGCGGGTAGCGGGACCCTCGGGATCGAGCAGTACTTC; CDR3 protein: CASSEQAGSGTLGIEQYF
D gene: TRBD1; J gene: TRBJ1-1; V gene: TRBV19; clone size: -; CDR3 DNA: TGTGCCAGTAGTTCGGACAGGGAAGCTTTCTTT; CDR3 protein: CASSSDREAFF
D gene: -; J gene: TRBJ2-7; V gene: TRBV20-1; clone size: -; CDR3 DNA: TGCAGTGCTAAGGGGGCCTACGAGCAGTACTTC; CDR3 protein: CSAKGAYEQYF
D gene: TRBD1; J gene: TRBJ2-7; V gene: TRBV7-3; clone size: -; CDR3 DNA: TGTGCCAGCAGCTTCAGGGGGCTCTACGAGCAGTACTTC; CDR3 protein: CASSFRGLYEQYF
D gene: TRBD1; J gene: TRBJ1-1; V gene: TRBV7-7; clone size: -; CDR3 DNA: TGCGCTAGCAGCCGGGACAGGGGCACTGAAGCTTTCTTT; CDR3 protein: CASSRDRGTEAFF
D gene: TRBD1; J gene: TRBJ1-2; V gene: TRBV7-2; clone size: -; CDR3 DNA: TGTGCCAGCAGCCGGGACAGGGGGCGATACAACTATGGCTACACCTTC; CDR3 protein: CASSRDRGRYNYGYTF
D gene: -; J gene: TRBJ2-7; V gene: TRBV5-6; clone size: -; CDR3 DNA: TGTGCCAGCAGCCCTATGGACAAACACTACGAGCAGTACTTC; CDR3 protein: CASSPMDKHYEQYF
D gene: TRBD1; J gene: TRBJ1-1; V gene: TRBV5-1; clone size: -; CDR3 DNA: TGCGCCAGCAGCTTGCGAGACAGGGGGTCAGACGCTTTCTTT; CDR3 protein: CASSLRDRGSDAFF
D gene: -; J gene: TRBJ1-4; V gene: TRBV15; clone size: -; CDR3 DNA: TGTGCCACCAGCAGAGATTATGGGGGCTTGGGGGAAAAACTGTTTTTT; CDR3 protein: CATSRDYGGLGEKLFF
D gene: -; J gene: TRBJ1-5; V gene: TRBV27; clone size: -; CDR3 DNA: TGTGCCAGCAGTTACGTGGCCAATCAGCCCCAGCATTTT; CDR3 protein: CASSYVANQPQHF
D gene: TRBD1; J gene: TRBJ1-2; V gene: TRBV6-1; clone size: -; CDR3 DNA: TGTGCCAGCAGTGAAGGACAGGGGGGATATGGCTACACCTTC; CDR3 protein: CASSEGQGGYGYTF
D gene: TRBD2; J gene: TRBJ2-3; V gene: TRBV7-3; clone size: -; CDR3 DNA: TGTGCCAGCAGCCTAGGGACTAGCGGGTCTACGCAGTATTTT; CDR3 protein: CASSLGTSGSTQYF
D gene: -; J gene: TRBJ1-4; V gene: TRBV29-1; clone size: -; CDR3 DNA: TGCAGCGTCGAAGACAGAAATGCAACTAATGAAAAACTGTTTTTT; CDR3 protein: CSVEDRNATNEKLFF
D gene: -; J gene: TRBJ1-2; V gene: TRBV27; clone size: -; CDR3 DNA: TGTGCCAGCAGTTCGAACCCAGGGATCTATGGCTACACCTTC; CDR3 protein: CASSSNPGIYGYTF
D gene: -; J gene: TRBJ2-1; V gene: TRBV9; clone size: -; CDR3 DNA: TGTGCCAGCAGCGTAGGAACAGGGGAGGTTGTTGAGCAGTTCTTC; CDR3 protein: CASSVGTGEVVEQFF
D gene: -; J gene: TRBJ1-1; V gene: TRBV6-5; clone size: -; CDR3 DNA: TGTGCCAGCAGTTACCCGCGGTCTACTGAAGCTTTCTTT; CDR3 protein: CASSYPRSTEAFF
D gene: -; J gene: TRBJ2-2; V gene: TRBV5-1; clone size: once; CDR3 DNA: TGCGCCAGCAGCTTGGGGGCAGGGGAGCTGTTTTTT; CDR3 protein: CASSLGAGELFF
D gene: TRBD2; J gene: TRBJ2-1; V gene: TRBV4-1; clone size: -; CDR3 DNA: TGCGCCAGCAGCCCCAGCGGGGCGGCAACCTACAATGAGCAGTTCTTC; CDR3 protein: CASSPSGAATYNEQFF
D gene: -; J gene: TRBJ1-2; V gene: TRBV25-1; clone size: once; CDR3 DNA: TGTGCCAGCAGTGAATCGGCCCCCTGGCAGGGATTTAACTATGGCTACACCTTC; CDR3 protein: CASSESAPWQGFNYGYTF
D gene: TRBD2; J gene: TRBJ2-3; V gene: TRBV7-9; clone size: -; CDR3 DNA: TGTGCCAGCAGCTCCCTTAGCGGGACCAGGGGAGATACGCAGTATTTT; CDR3 protein: CASSSLSGTRGDTQYF
D gene: -; J gene: TRBJ2-7; V gene: TRBV7-9; clone size: -; CDR3 DNA: TGTTCCAGCAGCGATGGGGCCTCCTACGAGCAGTACTTC; CDR3 protein: CSSSDGASYEQYF
D gene: -; J gene: TRBJ1-1; V gene: TRBV12-1; clone size: -; CDR3 DNA: TGTGCCAGCAGCTCCTCGGACGGGCGGGGAAACACTGAAGCTTTCTTT; CDR3 protein: CASSSSDGRGNTEAFF
D gene: TRBD1; J gene: TRBJ1-2; V gene: TRBV27; clone size: once; CDR3 DNA: TGTGCCAGCAGTTCCGCCAAGACAGGGGGCAGGGGTGGCTACACCTTC; CDR3 protein: CASSSAKTGGRGGYTF
D gene: TRBD1; J gene: TRBJ1-6; V gene: TRBV14; clone size: -; CDR3 DNA: TGTGCCAGCAGCCAGGCGACAGGGGGCGTTTCACCCCTCCACTTT; CDR3 protein: CASSQATGGVSPLHF
D gene: -; J gene: TRBJ2-5; V gene: TRBV11-2; clone size: -; CDR3 DNA: TGTGCCAGCAGCGCAACCCGGGGGGAGACCCAGTACTTC; CDR3 protein: CASSATRGETQYF
D gene: TRBD2; J gene: TRBJ2-1; V gene: TRBV9; clone size: -; CDR3 DNA: TGTGCCAGCAGCGTAGGGAGCGGGGGATACAATGAGCAGTTCTTC; CDR3 protein: CASSVGSGGYNEQFF
D gene: -; J gene: TRBJ1-1; V gene: TRBV7-2; clone size: -; CDR3 DNA: TGTGCCAGCAGCTTAGGCGGAGGGAACACTGAAGCTTTCTTT; CDR3 protein: CASSLGGGNTEAFF
D gene: -; J gene: TRBJ2-5; V gene: TRBV2; clone size: -; CDR3 DNA: TGTGCCAGCAGTGAAGCGCTTACGGGCCGACAGCACAAGACCCAGTACTTC; CDR3 protein: CASSEALTGRQHKTQYF
D gene: -; J gene: TRBJ2-5; V gene: TRBV4-1; clone size: -; CDR3 DNA: TGCGCCAGCAGCCAAGGCGGGGAACTCCAAGAGACCCAGTACTTC; CDR3 protein: CASSQGGELQETQYF
D gene: TRBD2; J gene: TRBJ2-3; V gene: TRBV6-6; clone size: -; CDR3 DNA: TGTGCCAGCAGTTACAGTCCGGGGGAGGGAGATACGCAGTATTTT; CDR3 protein: CASSYSPGEGDTQYF
D gene: -; J gene: TRBJ1-5; V gene: TRBV6-1; clone size: -; CDR3 DNA: TGTGCCAGCAGTGCCTCGACAGGCGCTAATCAGCCCCAGCATTTT; CDR3 protein: CASSASTGANQPQHF
D gene: TRBD2; J gene: TRBJ2-1; V gene: TRBV11-1; clone size: once; CDR3 DNA: TGTGCCAGCAGCCCTCCCTTCCCCTTAGCGGGCCCTTACAATGAGCAGTTCTTC; CDR3 protein: CASSPPFPLAGPYNEQFF
D gene: TRBD1; J gene: TRBJ2-1; V gene: TRBV7-6; clone size: -; CDR3 DNA: TGTGCCAGCAGCTTTCCGCCGGGACAGGGGACCCATGAGCAGTTCTTC; CDR3 protein: CASSFPPGQGTHEQFF
D gene: -; J gene: TRBJ1-5; V gene: TRBV28; clone size: -; CDR3 DNA: TGTGCCAGCAGTCCCTGGAGAGGCGGTAGCAATCAGCCCCAGCATTTT; CDR3 protein: CASSPWRGGSNQPQHF
D gene: TRBD2; J gene: TRBJ2-3; V gene: TRBV7-3; clone size: once; CDR3 DNA: TGTGCCAGCAGCTTAGCTAGCGGGAGCACAGATACGCAGTATTTT; CDR3 protein: CASSLASGSTDTQYF
D gene: TRBD1; J gene: TRBJ1-3; V gene: TRBV25-1; clone size: -; CDR3 DNA: TGTGCCAGCAGTGGGGGACAGGCTGGAAACACCATATATTTT; CDR3 protein: CASSGGQAGNTIYF
D gene: -; J gene: TRBJ2-3; V gene: TRBV28; clone size: once; CDR3 DNA: TGTGCCAGCAGACCGAAGGAGGCGACAGATACGCAGTATTTT; CDR3 protein: CASRPKEATDTQYF
D gene: TRBD2; J gene: TRBJ2-3; V gene: TRBV28; clone size: -; CDR3 DNA: TGTGCCAGCAGTGTTCGGACTAGTGGGAATACGCAGTATTTT; CDR3 protein: CASSVRTSGNTQYF
D gene: TRBD1; J gene: TRBJ1-5; V gene: TRBV11-2; clone size: -; CDR3 DNA: TGTGCCAGCAGCGCCGACAGGGTGAGGAATCAGCCCCAGCATTTT; CDR3 protein: CASSADRVRNQPQHF
D gene: TRBD1; J gene: TRBJ2-1; V gene: TRBV30; clone size: -; CDR3 DNA: TGTGCCTGGGCCTGGGACAGCGACAATGAGCAGTTCTTC; CDR3 protein: CAWAWDSDNEQFF
D gene: -; J gene: TRBJ1-2; V gene: TRBV2; clone size: few; CDR3 DNA: TGTGCCAGCAGTGAGCAGGGCTGGTTTGGCTACACCTTC; CDR3 protein: CASSEQGWFGYTF
D gene: -; J gene: TRBJ1-1; V gene: TRBV27; clone size: -; CDR3 DNA: TGTGCCAGCAGGAGACACAACACTGAAGCTTTCTTT; CDR3 protein: CASRRHNTEAFF
D gene: -; J gene: TRBJ1-3; V gene: TRBV5-1; clone size: -; CDR3 DNA: TGCGCCAGCACTCGGGGGGAGGTGGGAAGAAACACCATATATTTT; CDR3 protein: CASTRGEVGRNTIYF
D gene: TRBD2; J gene: TRBJ2-2; V gene: TRBV13; clone size: few; CDR3 DNA: TGTGCCAGCAGGGTTACCGGGACTAGCGACACCGGGGAGCTGTTTTTT; CDR3 protein: CASRVTGTSDTGELFF
D gene: TRBD1; J gene: TRBJ1-1; V gene: TRBV6-5; clone size: -; CDR3 DNA: TGTGCCAGCAGTTACTCAGGACAGGGCGGCACAGCTTTCTTT; CDR3 protein: CASSYSGQGGTAFF